A selection of T cell receptor beta chains follows, all from one sample in a study of CD8+ T cells in alopecia areata. Assay: immunoSEQ multiplex PCR; the TCRdb copy retains only in-frame clones and omits some. Found here are approximately 100,000 clones, 45% to 60% of them singletons; the top ten hold more than 8%. Sequences were obtained from CD4+ T cells sorted from blood. The receptors come from a human donor in good health. CDR3s include the opening cysteine and the closing phenylalanine or tryptophan. The order of the fields is J gene, D gene, clone size, V gene, CDR3 length, CDR3 protein, CDR3 DNA. D genes are given only for firm matches. Size tells how often a clone was seen (once, few, many) or the class of an expanded clone, and some rows leave it out.

>TRBJ2-3|TRBD2|.|TRBV29-1|15
CSSTRTSGGPDTQYF
TGCAGCTCGACTCGGACTAGCGGGGGGCCAGATACGCAGTATTTT
>TRBJ2-3|.|few|TRBV6-5|11
CASSYANTQYF
TGTGCCAGCAGTTACGCGAATACGCAGTATTTT
>TRBJ1-1|TRBD1|.|TRBV7-7|13
CASSLTGGTEAFF
TGTGCTAGCAGCTTGACAGGGGGCACTGAAGCTTTCTTT
>TRBJ1-6|.|.|TRBV5-1|13
CASSSTENSPLHF
TGCGCCAGCAGCTCCACGGAAAATTCACCCCTCCACTTT
>TRBJ2-1|.|.|TRBV30|15
CAWSSQTGLRRGQFF
TGTGCCTGGAGTTCACAAACCGGACTGAGGAGGGGGCAGTTCTTC
>TRBJ2-5|TRBD1|.|TRBV29-1|14
CSVEEWTGGETQYF
TGCAGCGTTGAAGAATGGACAGGGGGTGAGACCCAGTACTTC
>TRBJ2-2|.|few|TRBV30|16
CAWARVSGGSTGELFF
TGTGCCTGGGCGAGAGTGTCGGGGGGCTCCACCGGGGAGCTGTTTTTT
>TRBJ2-3|.|.|TRBV13|13
CASSDGGTDTQYF
TGTGCCAGCAGCGATGGAGGCACAGATACGCAGTATTTT
>TRBJ2-5|TRBD2|.|TRBV29-1|13
CSVLNSGAETQYF
TGCAGCGTATTAAATAGCGGGGCGGAGACCCAGTACTTC
>TRBJ1-5|.|.|TRBV30|12
CAWSAISQPQHF
TGTGCCTGGAGCGCCATAAGTCAGCCCCAGCATTTT
>TRBJ2-7|TRBD1|.|TRBV2|15
CASSDVVRTGDEQYF
TGTGCCAGCAGTGATGTCGTCCGGACAGGGGACGAGCAGTACTTC
>TRBJ1-2|.|.|TRBV29-1|12
CSAETNSYGYTF
TGCAGCGCAGAAACAAATTCCTATGGCTACACCTTC
>TRBJ1-2|.|.|TRBV30|12
CAWSVGARSYTF
TGTGCCTGGAGTGTGGGGGCGCGGAGCTACACCTTC
>TRBJ2-6|.|few|TRBV18|15
CASSTGSSGANVLTF
TGTGCCAGCTCCACAGGGAGCTCTGGGGCCAACGTCCTGACTTTC
>TRBJ2-5|TRBD2|few|TRBV30|15
CAWSDGSGGGETQYF
TGTGCCTGGAGTGATGGAAGCGGGGGCGGGGAGACCCAGTACTTC
>TRBJ2-2|.|few|TRBV28|12
CASSLRPGELFF
TGTGCCAGCAGTTTAAGACCCGGGGAGCTGTTTTTT
>TRBJ1-6|.|few|TRBV5-6|17
CASSLRPTSSYNSPLHF
TGTGCCAGCAGCTTGAGACCAACGAGCTCCTATAATTCACCCCTCCACTTT
>TRBJ1-2|.|.|TRBV29-1|13
CSVARQFTYGYTF
TGCAGCGTTGCCCGACAGTTCACCTATGGCTACACCTTC